A single sample is the source of the 20 T cell receptor beta chains below, sequenced in a study of PD-1 blockade in classical Hodgkin lymphoma. Sequencing was performed with immunoSEQ multiplex PCR; in TCRdb, only in-frame clones are kept and a portion is missing. The table records nearly 25,000 clones, 69% of them present only once. In every patient, relapse followed autologous stem cell transplantation, while exposure to brentuximab vedotin differed. The input for sequencing was peripheral blood mononuclear cells (PBMCs), taken at baseline. These receptors all stem from a human donor with classical Hodgkin lymphoma.

This clone was counted between two and nine times. V gene TRBV6-5 combines with J gene TRBJ1-5; D may be TRBD1 (6 bases). The germline V gene has CDR1 MNHEY and CDR2 SVGAGI. The CDR3 has 15 residues. Trimming pared 6 bases from V and 0 bases from J, leaving 12 bases between. The CDR3 DNA reads TGTGCCAGCAGAGCCGGGACAACTAGCAATCAGCCCCAGCATTTT. Translated, it gives CASRAGTTSNQPQHF.

The chain joins TRBV5-1 to TRBJ2-5, with a tentative D call TRBD1 (6 bases). The V gene lost 0 bases and the J gene lost 10 bases, with 16 bases spanning the gap. This CDR3 region has 14 residues. Germline-derived CDR1 and CDR2 are SGHRS and YFSETQ. The CDR3: CASSLDVRGFSQYF. As DNA, the CDR3 is TGCGCCAGCAGCTTGGATGTCAGGGGATTTAGCCAGTACTTC.

This clone was seen once. The chain has TRBV30 and TRBJ2-2; perhaps TRBD1 as D (6 bases). The V end was cut by 5 bases, the J end by 4 bases, with 11 bases between. This CDR3 has 13 residues. Germline CDR1 GTSNPN, CDR2 SVGIG (reference sequence). The CDR3 region is CAWQNRVTGELFF. The CDR3 nucleotides read TGTGCCTGGCAAAACAGGGTCACCGGGGAGCTGTTTTTT.

The V and J genes are TRBV18 and TRBJ1-4; D not certain. Germline lookup yields CDR1 KGHSH and CDR2 LQKENI. V shed 1 base and J shed 0 bases, with 6 bases lying between them. The length of the CDR3 is 15 residues. The CDR3: CASSPRPTTNEKLFF. CDR3 DNA sequence: TGTGCCAGCTCACCACGACCCACAACTAATGAAAAACTGTTTTTT.

This clone was recorded only once. The rearrangement links TRBV7-6 to TRBJ2-1; 7 nucleotides match TRBD2. The germline gives CDR1 SGHVS, CDR2 FNYEAQ. This CDR3 is 15 amino acids long. Losses at the gene ends were 1 base for V and 6 bases for J; bases not matched to a gene: 6. The CDR3 spells CASSLGGGGINEQFF. Here the CDR3 DNA reads TGTGCCAGCAGCTTAGGTGGGGGGGGGATCAATGAGCAGTTCTTC.

The chain links TRBV18 to TRBJ2-1; 9 bases match TRBD1. Germline CDR1 is KGHSH and CDR2 is LQKENI. With V trimmed by 3 bases and J by 0 bases, 3 bases remained unmatched. The length of the CDR3 is 16 residues. The DNA for the CDR3 is TGTGCCAGCTCACCCGGGACAGGGAGCTCCTACAATGAGCAGTTCTTC. Its protein product is CASSPGTGSSYNEQFF.

DNA for the CDR3: TGTGCCAGCAGCTTCGGGGGGGACGACAATGAGCAGTTCTTC. Encoded protein: CASSFGGDDNEQFF. The chain is built from TRBV5-6 and TRBJ2-1; 8 bases agree with TRBD2. J was trimmed by 5 bases and V by 2 bases; bases with no gene match: 3. This CDR3 has 14 amino acids. CDR1 is SGHDT, CDR2 YYEEEE, per germline.

This clone was observed a few times. The V and J genes are TRBV19 and TRBJ1-1; D remains unclear. Germline CDR1 and CDR2: LNHDA and SQIVND (reference sequence). The V end was cut by 4 bases, the J end by 7 bases, with 10 bases between. The CDR3 loop spans 12 amino acids. The CDR3 reads CASSTRTNEAFF. The CDR3 nucleotides read TGTGCCAGTAGTACCAGAACAAATGAAGCTTTCTTT. The full variable domain, with the rest looked up from reference TRBV19 and TRBJ1-1, is DGGITQSPKYLFRKEGQNVTLSCEQNLNHDAMYWYRQDPGQGLRLIYYSQIVNDFQKGDIAEGYSVSREKKESFPLTVTSAQKNPTAFYLCASSTRTNEAFFGQGTRLTVV.

The V gene is TRBV2, the J gene TRBJ2-1; TRBD2 aligns across 12 bases. Losses at the gene ends were 2 bases for V and 10 bases for J; bases not matched to a gene: 6. The length of the CDR3 is 15 residues. The germline CDR1 and CDR2 sequences are SNHLY and FYNNEI. CDR3 bases: TGTGCCAGCAGTGAACTAGCGGGGGGGCTTCTGGAGCAGTTCTTC. Encoded protein: CASSELAGGLLEQFF.

V gene TRBV9 combines with J gene TRBJ2-2, with D possibly TRBD1 on 5 matching bases. CDR1 is SGDLS, CDR2 YYNGEE, per germline. Trimming stripped 4 bases from V and 5 bases from J, with 12 bases between. This CDR3 region has 14 residues. The CDR3 DNA is TGTGCCAGCAGCCCGTTCCAGGGTACCGGGGAGCTGTTTTTT. Its protein is CASSPFQGTGELFF.

The chain combines TRBV6-5 with TRBJ2-7, with D possibly TRBD1 on 6 matching bases. V lost 6 bases, J lost 4 bases, and 10 bases lay in between. Germline CDR1 is MNHEY and CDR2 is SVGAGI. The CDR3 sequence is 12 residues long. CDR3 sequence (DNA): TGTGCCAGCAGCGCGACAGGATACGAGCAGTACTTC. This gives the protein CASSATGYEQYF.

Details on this clone: The junction departs from germline at one end; a sequencing error may be responsible. The rearrangement joins TRBV5-8 to TRBJ1-1; D gene unclear. Per the germline V gene, CDR1 is SGHTS and CDR2 is YDEGEE. The CDR3 totals 13 residues. The CDR3 protein is CASSLVLNAEAFF. CDR3 nucleotides: TGTGCCAGCAGCTTGGTTTTGAACGCTGAAGCTTTCTTT.

The sample holds a few counts of this clone. The chain carries TRBV27 and TRBJ2-7; no definite D call. CDR3 length equals 13 residues. The germline V gene has CDR1 MNHEY and CDR2 SMNVEV (reference sequence). V was pared by 2 bases and J by 2 bases, with 7 bases between. DNA for the CDR3: TGTGCCAGCAGTTTACTGGGAACCTACGAGCAGTACTTC. Translating it yields CASSLLGTYEQYF.

V gene TRBV6-1 combines with J gene TRBJ1-2; 7 positions match TRBD1. Germline-derived CDR1 and CDR2 are MNHNS and SASEGT. The CDR3 is 14 amino acids. V lost 6 bases to trimming and J lost 1 base; unmatched junction nucleotides: 5. CDR3 sequence (DNA): TGTGCCAGCAGAGACAGGGAGGTTAACTATGGCTACACCTTC. As protein: CASRDREVNYGYTF.

As concerns this clone: Its ends do not fully match the called genes, so a read error is possible. V gene TRBV5-6 combines with J gene TRBJ2-1; TRBD2 agrees at 7 bases. Germline V gene data show CDR1 as SGHDT and CDR2 as YYEEEE. CDR3 length: 13 amino acids. The chain's CDR3 is CASSLGDYHEQFF. The CDR3 DNA is TGTGCCAGCAGCTTGGGGGACTACCATGAGCAGTTCTTC. Combining the CDR3 with reference TRBV5-6 and TRBJ2-1 gives the whole variable domain DAGVTQSPTHLIKTRGQQVTLRCSPKSGHDTVSWYQQALGQGPQFIFQYYEEEERQRGNFPDRFSGHQFPNYSSELNVNALLLGDSALYLCASSLGDYHEQFFGPGTRLTVL.

This chain uses TRBV5-4 with TRBJ1-2; 8 nucleotides agree with TRBD1. The V and J ends lost 4 bases and 4 bases, in that order; junction bases with no gene match: 12. Germline V gene data show CDR1 as SGHNT and CDR2 as YYREEE (reference sequence). The CDR3 covers 16 residues. The chain's CDR3 is CASSRGIDRGGYGYTF. The CDR3 nucleotides read TGTGCCAGCAGCCGTGGAATCGACAGGGGAGGCTATGGCTACACCTTC.

This chain connects TRBV5-6 to TRBJ2-2; D uncertain. The V and J ends lost 3 bases and 6 bases respectively, with 9 bases between them. Germline V gives CDR1 SGHDT, CDR2 YYEEEE. This CDR3 has 13 residues. This CDR3 is CASSSSGPGELFF. DNA for the CDR3: TGTGCCAGCAGCTCTTCGGGCCCCGGGGAGCTGTTTTTT.

This chain uses TRBV6-1 with TRBJ2-3, with 9 nucleotides matching TRBD2. V lost 10 bases, J lost 6 bases, and 8 bases stayed unmatched. The length of the CDR3 is 13 residues. Germline CDR1 is MNHNS and CDR2 is SASEGT. The CDR3 nucleotides are TGTGCCACCCAAGCGGGGGGTAGCGATACGCAGTATTTT. The encoded protein is CATQAGGSDTQYF.

The V gene is TRBV7-6, the J gene TRBJ1-4, with TRBD1 as a possible D gene (5 bases). The CDR3 sequence is 17 residues long. Between the trimmed V and J ends, which lost 1 base and 0 bases, there was a span of 12 bases. CDR1 and CDR2 (germline): SGHVS, FNYEAQ. CDR3 in DNA: TGTGCCAGCAGCTTAGGGGTCGGGGGAGCAACTAATGAAAAACTGTTTTTT. It yields the protein CASSLGVGGATNEKLFF.

The sample holds a few counts of this clone. The chain couples TRBV9 to TRBJ2-7; 10 nucleotides line up with TRBD1. Germline V lookup: CDR1 SGDLS, CDR2 YYNGEE. J gave up 6 bases and V 2 bases, and 5 bases lay outside the gene matches. CDR3 size: 14 residues. The CDR3 reads CASSVGTGVLEQYF. CDR3 sequence (DNA): TGTGCCAGCAGCGTTGGGACAGGGGTTCTCGAGCAGTACTTC. Full variable domain (missing parts from reference TRBV9 and TRBJ2-7): DSGVTQTPKHLITATGQRVTLRCSPRSGDLSVYWYQQSLDQGLQFLIQYYNGEERAKGNILERFSAQQFPDLHSELNLSSLELGDSALYFCASSVGTGVLEQYFGPGTRLTVT.